These 6 T cell receptor beta chains originate from one sample sequenced in a study of CD8 T cells in ankylosing spondylitis. Broader study findings: Within ankylosing spondylitis blood, a TCR beta motif made up of roughly eight highly homologous variants appeared to be characteristic.

What these receptors recognize is not known. TCRdb independently ran MiXCR on the 5' RACE reads; one entry per CDR3 protein. In the table there are 700,000 to 1,000,000 distinct CDR3 sequences, 10% to 15% of which are singletons. The sample consisted of blood, either unsorted or a sorted T cell fraction (not recorded which). All receptors come from a male donor with ankylosing spondylitis.

The sample holds a few counts of this clonotype. The chain uses TRBV3-1 and TRBJ2-3, with D perhaps matching TRBD2 (5 bases). Germline V gene lookup returns CDR1 LGHDT and CDR2 YNNKEL (reference sequence). Trimming removed 1 base from V and 4 bases from J, with 9 bases in between. There are 14 residues in the CDR3. The CDR3 DNA is TGTGCCAGCAGCCAAGTAAACGGGGCAGATACGCAGTATTTT. Translation gives CASSQVNGADTQYF.

This sequence joins TRBV5-1 and TRBJ2-7; 7 positions agree with TRBD1. The CDR3 spans 14 residues. Trimming took 3 bases from V and 4 from J; bases not matched to a gene: 7. The germline CDR1 and CDR2 sequences are SGHRS and YFSETQ. CDR3 amino acids: CASSSAGTEYEQYF. CDR3 nucleotide sequence: TGCGCCAGCAGCTCAGCCGGGACAGAATACGAGCAGTACTTC.

In this sample, this clonotype turned up many times. The genes are TRBV4-2 and TRBJ1-4, with 7 bases aligning to TRBD1. V dropped 3 bases and J dropped 5; count of bases not matched to a gene: 15. The CDR3 is 18 residues long. The germline V gene has CDR1 LGHNA and CDR2 YNFKEQ. The CDR3 sequence is CASSQLPLQGERNEKLFF. The CDR3 bases are TGTGCCAGCAGCCAGCTGCCACTTCAGGGGGAACGAAATGAAAAACTGTTTTTT.

The rearrangement links TRBV7-2 to TRBJ2-1; D is possibly TRBD1 (6 bases). Germline V lookup: CDR1 SGHTA, CDR2 FQGNSA. Trimming removed 1 base from V and 15 bases from J, with 16 bases in between. The CDR3 covers 13 residues. CDR3 amino acids: CASSLVTQQGPFF. The CDR3 DNA reads TGTGCCAGCAGCTTAGTGACTCAACAGGGTCCGTTCTTC.

This clonotype was seen many times. The chain recombines TRBV29-1 with TRBJ2-2; 7 bases agree with TRBD2. The V and J ends lost 3 bases and 5 bases, in that order; junction bases with no gene match: 3. There are 13 residues in the CDR3. Germline values: CDR1 SQVTM, CDR2 ANQGSEA. CDR3 amino acids: CSVDISGTGELFF. In DNA form, the CDR3 reads TGCAGCGTTGATATTAGCGGGACCGGGGAGCTGTTTTTT.

In this sample, this clonotype turned up many times. The CDR3 nucleotides are TGTGCCAGCAGCCAAGGGCGGGGGCCCTACGAGCAGTACTTC. Its protein is CASSQGRGPYEQYF. The rearrangement joins TRBV3-1 to TRBJ2-7, with D perhaps matching TRBD2 (7 bases). V was trimmed by 1 base and J by 2 bases, leaving 9 bases between them. This CDR3 is 14 amino acids long. CDR1 is LGHDT and CDR2 is YNNKEL in the germline V gene (reference sequence).